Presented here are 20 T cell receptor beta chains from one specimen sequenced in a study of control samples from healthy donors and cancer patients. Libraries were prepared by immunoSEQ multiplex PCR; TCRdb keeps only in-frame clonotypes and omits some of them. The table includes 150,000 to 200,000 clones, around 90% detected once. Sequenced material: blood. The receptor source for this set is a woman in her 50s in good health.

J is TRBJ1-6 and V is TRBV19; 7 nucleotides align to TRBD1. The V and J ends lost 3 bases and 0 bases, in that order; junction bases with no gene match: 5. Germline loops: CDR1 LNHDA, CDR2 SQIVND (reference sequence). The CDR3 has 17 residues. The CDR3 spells CASSMTGRSSYNSPLHF. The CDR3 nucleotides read TGTGCCAGTAGTATGACAGGGCGAAGCTCCTATAATTCACCCCTCCACTTT.

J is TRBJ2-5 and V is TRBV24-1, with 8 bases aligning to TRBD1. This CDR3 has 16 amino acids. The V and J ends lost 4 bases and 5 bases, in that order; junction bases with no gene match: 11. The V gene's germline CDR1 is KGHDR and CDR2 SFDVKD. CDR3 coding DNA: TGTGCCACCAGTGACCCAGGACAGGGCGCAGTGGAGACCCAGTACTTC. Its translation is CATSDPGQGAVETQYF.

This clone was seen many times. CDR3: CATRRQGQNYGYTF. The CDR3 nucleotides are TGTGCCACCAGACGACAGGGGCAAAACTATGGCTACACCTTC. The rearrangement uses TRBV6-6 and TRBJ1-2; 8 bases agree with TRBD1. The germline CDR1 and CDR2 sequences are MNHNY and SVGAGI (reference sequence). V shed 10 bases and J 2 bases; nucleotides not matched to a gene: 9. This CDR3 contains 14 residues.

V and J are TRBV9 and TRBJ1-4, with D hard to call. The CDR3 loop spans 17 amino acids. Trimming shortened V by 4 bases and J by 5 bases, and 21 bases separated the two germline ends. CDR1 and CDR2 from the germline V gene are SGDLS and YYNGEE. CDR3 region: CASSKTVQPPVNEKLFF. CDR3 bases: TGTGCCAGCAGCAAGACTGTCCAACCCCCCGTAAATGAAAAACTGTTTTTT.

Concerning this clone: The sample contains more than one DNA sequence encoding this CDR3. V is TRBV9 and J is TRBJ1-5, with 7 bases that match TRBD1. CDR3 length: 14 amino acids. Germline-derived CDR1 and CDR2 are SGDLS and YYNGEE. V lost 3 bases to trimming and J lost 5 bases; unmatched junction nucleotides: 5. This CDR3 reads CASSAGQPYQPQHF. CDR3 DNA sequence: TGTGCCAGCAGCGCGGGACAGCCGTATCAGCCCCAGCATTTT.

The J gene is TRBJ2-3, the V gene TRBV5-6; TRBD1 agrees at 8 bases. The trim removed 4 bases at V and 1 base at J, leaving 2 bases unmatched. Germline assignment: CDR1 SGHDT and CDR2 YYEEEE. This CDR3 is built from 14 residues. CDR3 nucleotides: TGTGCCAGCAGCCCCAGGGGGCGCACAGATACGCAGTATTTT. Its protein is CASSPRGRTDTQYF.

The CDR3 DNA sequence: TGTGCCAGCAGTTACTCGGTCCCTAGCGGTGAGCAGTTCTTC. This translates into CASSYSVPSGEQFF. The chain joins TRBV6-2 or TRBV6-3 to TRBJ2-1, with 7 bases that match TRBD2. Trimming cost V 0 bases and J 9 bases; bases outside gene matches: 5. Germline V CDR1 and CDR2: MNHEY, SVGEGT. The CDR3 has 14 amino acids.

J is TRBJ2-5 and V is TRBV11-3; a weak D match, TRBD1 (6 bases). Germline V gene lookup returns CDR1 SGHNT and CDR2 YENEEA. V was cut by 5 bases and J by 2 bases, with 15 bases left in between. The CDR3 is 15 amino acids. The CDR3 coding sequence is TGTGCCAGCAGCCAAGGGGGATTTGGGCAAGAGACCCAGTACTTC. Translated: CASSQGGFGQETQYF.

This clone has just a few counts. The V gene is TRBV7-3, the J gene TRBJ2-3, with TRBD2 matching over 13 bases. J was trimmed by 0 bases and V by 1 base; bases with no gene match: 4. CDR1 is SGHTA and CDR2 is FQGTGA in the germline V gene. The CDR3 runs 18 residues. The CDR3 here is CASSLRGLAGTSTDTQYF. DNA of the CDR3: TGTGCCAGCAGCTTAAGGGGACTAGCGGGAACTAGCACAGATACGCAGTATTTT.

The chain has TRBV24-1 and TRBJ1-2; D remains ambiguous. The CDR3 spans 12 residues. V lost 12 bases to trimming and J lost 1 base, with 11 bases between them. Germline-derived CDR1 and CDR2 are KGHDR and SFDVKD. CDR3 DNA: TGTGCCTCGGCACAGAATAACTATGGCTACACCTTC. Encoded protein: CASAQNNYGYTF.

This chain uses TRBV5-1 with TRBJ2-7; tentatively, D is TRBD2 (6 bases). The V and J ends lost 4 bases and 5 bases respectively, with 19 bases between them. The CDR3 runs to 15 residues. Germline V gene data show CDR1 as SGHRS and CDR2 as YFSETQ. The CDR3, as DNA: TGCGCCAGCAGCCAAGGAGGGCTAGTCGTTAACGAGCAGTACTTC. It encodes CASSQGGLVVNEQYF.

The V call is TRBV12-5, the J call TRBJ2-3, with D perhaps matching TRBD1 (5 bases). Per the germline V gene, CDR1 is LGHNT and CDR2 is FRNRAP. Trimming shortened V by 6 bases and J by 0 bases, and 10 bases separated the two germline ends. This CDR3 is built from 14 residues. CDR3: CASGQGTSTDTQYF. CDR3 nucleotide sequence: TGTGCTAGTGGGCAGGGTACTAGCACAGATACGCAGTATTTT. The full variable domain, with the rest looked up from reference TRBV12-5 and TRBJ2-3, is DARVTQTPRHKVTEMGQEVTMRCQPILGHNTVFWYRQTMMQGLELLAYFRNRAPLDDSGMPKDRFSAEMPDATLATLKIQPSEPRDSAVYFCASGQGTSTDTQYFGPGTRLTVL.

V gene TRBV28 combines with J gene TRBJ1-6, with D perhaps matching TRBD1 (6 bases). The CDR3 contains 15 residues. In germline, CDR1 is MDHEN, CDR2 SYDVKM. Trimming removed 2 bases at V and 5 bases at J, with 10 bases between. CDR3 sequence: CASSLMTGNNSPLHF. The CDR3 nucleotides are TGTGCCAGCAGTTTAATGACAGGAAATAATTCACCCCTCCACTTT.

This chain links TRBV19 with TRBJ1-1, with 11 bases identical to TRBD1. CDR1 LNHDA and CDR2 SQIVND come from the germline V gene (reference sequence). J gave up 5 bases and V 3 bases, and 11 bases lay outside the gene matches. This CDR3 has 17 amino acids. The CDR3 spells CASSILYTGTGGTEAFF. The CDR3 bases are TGTGCCAGTAGTATTCTTTATACCGGGACAGGGGGGACTGAAGCTTTCTTT.

CDR3: CASSGGASSYNEQFF. In nucleotides, the CDR3 is TGCGCCAGCAGCGGGGGGGCGAGCTCCTACAATGAGCAGTTCTTC. V and J are TRBV5-1 and TRBJ2-1, with TRBD2 as a possible D gene (7 bases). Trimming took 4 bases from V and 0 from J, leaving 11 bases between them. The CDR3 extends over 15 amino acids. Germline lookup yields CDR1 SGHRS and CDR2 YFSETQ.

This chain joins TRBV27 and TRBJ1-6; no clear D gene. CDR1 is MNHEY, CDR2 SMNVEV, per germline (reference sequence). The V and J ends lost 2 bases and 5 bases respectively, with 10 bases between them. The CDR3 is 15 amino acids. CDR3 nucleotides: TGTGCCAGCAGTTTAGGCCAGTCCGATAATTCACCCCTCCACTTT. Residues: CASSLGQSDNSPLHF.

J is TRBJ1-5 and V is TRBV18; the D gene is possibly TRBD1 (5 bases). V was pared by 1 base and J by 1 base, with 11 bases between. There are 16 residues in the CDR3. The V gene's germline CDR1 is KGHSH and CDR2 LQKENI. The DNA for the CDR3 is TGTGCCAGCTCACCACGCTCGGCAGGGAGCAATCAGCCCCAGCATTTT. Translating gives CASSPRSAGSNQPQHF.

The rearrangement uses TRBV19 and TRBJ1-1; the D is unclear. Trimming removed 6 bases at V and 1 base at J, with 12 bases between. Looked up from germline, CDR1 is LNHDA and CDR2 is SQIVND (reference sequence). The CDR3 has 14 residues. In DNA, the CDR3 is TGTGCCAGTAGGTGGGCACAGACGAACACTGAAGCTTTCTTT. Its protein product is CASRWAQTNTEAFF. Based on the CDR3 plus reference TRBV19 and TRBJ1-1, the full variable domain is DGGITQSPKYLFRKEGQNVTLSCEQNLNHDAMYWYRQDPGQGLRLIYYSQIVNDFQKGDIAEGYSVSREKKESFPLTVTSAQKNPTAFYLCASRWAQTNTEAFFGQGTRLTVV.

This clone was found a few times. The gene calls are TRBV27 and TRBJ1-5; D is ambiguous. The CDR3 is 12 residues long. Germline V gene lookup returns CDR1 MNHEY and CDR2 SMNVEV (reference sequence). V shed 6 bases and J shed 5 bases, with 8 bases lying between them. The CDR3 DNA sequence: TGTGCCAGCAGCAGGACTTATCAGCCCCAGCATTTT. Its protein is CASSRTYQPQHF.

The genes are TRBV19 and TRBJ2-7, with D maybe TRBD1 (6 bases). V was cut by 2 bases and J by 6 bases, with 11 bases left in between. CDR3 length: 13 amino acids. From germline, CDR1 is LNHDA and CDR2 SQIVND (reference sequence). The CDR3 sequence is CASSIIQGGEQYF. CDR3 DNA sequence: TGTGCCAGTAGTATAATCCAAGGGGGCGAGCAGTACTTC.